The T cell receptor beta chain under discussion was sequenced for a study of CD8 T cells in Susac syndrome. RNA was extracted with the RNeasy kit, and a quantity of roughly 0.5 to 1 ug was reverse transcribed using random hexamers. One entry per CDR3 protein results from TCRdb running MiXCR on the immunoSEQ multiplex PCR reads. The table has over 300,000 distinct CDR3 sequences, just over 90% seen once. The CDR3 extends over 14 amino acids. The V gene's germline CDR1 is MGHDK and CDR2 SYGVNS. V lost 2 bases and J lost 6, with 14 bases in between. The TCR was taken from a human donor with multiple sclerosis. The material sequenced was CD4+ T cells from PBMCs. J is TRBJ2-7 and V is TRBV25-1, with D unclear. The CDR3 reads CASSEVGFAIEQYF. DNA of the CDR3: TGTGCCAGCAGTGAAGTGGGTTTCGCGATCGAGCAGTACTTC.